In its sample, the clone carrying this T cell receptor (beta chain) was seen a few times. Antigen unknown. According to the study, TCR beta libraries were built with iRepertoire HTBI primers and CDR3-region Arm-PCR. A single record per CDR3 protein comes from TCRdb applying MiXCR to the multiplex PCR reads. In the table there are hundreds of thousands of distinct CDR3 sequences, less than 20% of which are singletons. This specimen comes from a study of regulatory T cells in long-lasting Graves disease. Findings and limits, study-wide: Patients with persistent disease showed a bias toward TRBV28, TRBJ1-2 and TRBJ2-5.

The CDR3 is 12 residues long. Per germline, CDR1 SGHAT and CDR2 FQNNGV. Deletions cut 5 bases from V and 9 bases from J, with 11 bases between. Documented time point: newly diagnosed GD, antithyroid drugs for less than 3 months. The TCR library was made from RNA extracted from PBMCs. The sample was also linked to a second study, of T cells in Graves' hyperthyroidism and ophthalmopathy.

The chain couples TRBV11-2 to TRBJ2-1; D possibly corresponds to TRBD1 (7 bases). The source of this sequence is a woman aged 25-40 years with Graves disease. The starting material was peripheral blood mononuclear cells (PBMCs), obtained at new diagnosis, from a patient treated with antithyroid drugs. The CDR3 here is CASSRGTAEQFF. CDR3 sequence (DNA): TGTGCCAGCAGCCGGGGGACAGCTGAGCAGTTCTTC.